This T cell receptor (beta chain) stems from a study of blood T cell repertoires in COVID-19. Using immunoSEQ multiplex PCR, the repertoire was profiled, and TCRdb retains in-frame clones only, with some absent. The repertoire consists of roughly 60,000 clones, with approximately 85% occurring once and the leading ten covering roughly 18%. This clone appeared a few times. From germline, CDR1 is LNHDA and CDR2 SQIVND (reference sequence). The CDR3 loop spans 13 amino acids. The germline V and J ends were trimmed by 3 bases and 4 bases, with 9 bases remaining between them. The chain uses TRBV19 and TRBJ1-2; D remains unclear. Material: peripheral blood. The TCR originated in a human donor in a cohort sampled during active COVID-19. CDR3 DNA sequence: TGTGCCAGTAGTATCGGGGAAGGCTATGGCTACACCTTC. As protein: CASSIGEGYGYTF.